This is a list of T cell receptor beta chains from one sample in a study of blood T cell repertoires in COVID-19. The repertoire was sequenced with immunoSEQ multiplex PCR; TCRdb's copy has only in-frame clones and lacks some. The table includes more than 250,000 clones, roughly nine tenths detected once. The specimen sequenced was PBMCs or T cells enriched from blood (not recorded which). The receptors were gathered from a woman aged 40 to 50 who had recovered from COVID-19. Both conserved end residues are part of each CDR3.

v_gene: TRBV9
CDR3aa: CASSIGQPNTEAFF

v_gene: TRBV2
CDR3aa: CASSRTSWGETQYF

v_gene: TRBV2
CDR3aa: CASSGFLGYEQYF

v_gene: TRBV5-1
CDR3aa: CASSVTQGAGANVLTF

v_gene: TRBV24-1
CDR3aa: CATSDLGGNTGELFF

v_gene: TRBV7-8
CDR3aa: CASSSRPTGLAQEEQYF

v_gene: TRBV7-3
CDR3aa: CASSPRAGVLEQFF

v_gene: TRBV11-3
CDR3aa: CASSLEGGADTQYF

v_gene: TRBV7-3
CDR3aa: CASSPTGRWDSPLHF

v_gene: TRBV2
CDR3aa: CASSEAGGGQPQHF

v_gene: TRBV29-1
CDR3aa: CSVQGLGQPQHF

v_gene: TRBV3-1/TRBV3-2
CDR3aa: CASSQGTGPNYGYTF

v_gene: TRBV5-1
CDR3aa: CASRTSGRHSYEQYF

v_gene: TRBV3-1/TRBV3-2
CDR3aa: CASSQGQQNYGYTF

v_gene: TRBV30
CDR3aa: CAWKSGVEPSPLHF

v_gene: TRBV6-5
CDR3aa: CATHRGGSSYEQYF

v_gene: TRBV28
CDR3aa: CASASMNTEAFF

v_gene: TRBV5-1
CDR3aa: CASSLGTGTRVIGNTIYF

v_gene: TRBV7-8
CDR3aa: CASSPTAGGSYEQYF

v_gene: TRBV7-6
CDR3aa: CASSPRTSGSFPGNEQFF

v_gene: TRBV5-6
CDR3aa: CASSAWDYSYEQFF

v_gene: TRBV2
CDR3aa: CASSDQGIVGGNYGYTF

v_gene: TRBV21-1
CDR3aa: CASSKSSGMPLHTNTGELFF

v_gene: TRBV21-1
CDR3aa: CASSKDARAGRTGELFF

v_gene: TRBV28
CDR3aa: CASSLLARKANEQFF

v_gene: TRBV28
CDR3aa: CASSLYSQAQYF

v_gene: TRBV4-2
CDR3aa: CASSQERWSTEAFF

v_gene: TRBV7-2
CDR3aa: CASSFDRDDYEQYF

v_gene: TRBV24-1
CDR3aa: CATSDPLAGGVETQYF

v_gene: TRBV5-1
CDR3aa: CASSQDGQGAWNIQYF

v_gene: TRBV6-5
CDR3aa: CASSLDRSSTDTQYF

v_gene: TRBV24-1
CDR3aa: CATGTGPHQPQHF

v_gene: TRBV18
CDR3aa: CASNSQHTVEKLFF

v_gene: TRBV25-1
CDR3aa: CASSHMGGTGEQYF

v_gene: TRBV28
CDR3aa: CASSSRTGYNSPLHF

v_gene: TRBV7-2
CDR3aa: CASSANRDGTEAFF

v_gene: TRBV4-3
CDR3aa: CASSQGQGNAEAFF

v_gene: TRBV29-1
CDR3aa: CSVRPGQLTGELFF

v_gene: TRBV2
CDR3aa: CASSVGPGVTGELFF

v_gene: TRBV7-2
CDR3aa: CASSLALAGETQYF

v_gene: TRBV7-2
CDR3aa: CASSLRTSGIAKNIQYF

v_gene: TRBV18
CDR3aa: CASSPEASPGNTIYF

v_gene: TRBV3-1/TRBV3-2
CDR3aa: CASSQESFFGSSGNTIYF

v_gene: TRBV2
CDR3aa: CASSSLVRVTEAFF

v_gene: TRBV5-1
CDR3aa: CASSPQGGKNIQYF

v_gene: TRBV30
CDR3aa: CAWSADRIGTEAFF

v_gene: TRBV30
CDR3aa: CAWSLTTSGSEQYF

v_gene: TRBV21-1
CDR3aa: CASTKGETSGRGDEQYF

v_gene: TRBV28
CDR3aa: CASIGQINSPLHF

v_gene: TRBV6-6
CDR3aa: CASRRYETSGSYNEQFF

v_gene: TRBV9
CDR3aa: CASSASSGSLYNEQFF